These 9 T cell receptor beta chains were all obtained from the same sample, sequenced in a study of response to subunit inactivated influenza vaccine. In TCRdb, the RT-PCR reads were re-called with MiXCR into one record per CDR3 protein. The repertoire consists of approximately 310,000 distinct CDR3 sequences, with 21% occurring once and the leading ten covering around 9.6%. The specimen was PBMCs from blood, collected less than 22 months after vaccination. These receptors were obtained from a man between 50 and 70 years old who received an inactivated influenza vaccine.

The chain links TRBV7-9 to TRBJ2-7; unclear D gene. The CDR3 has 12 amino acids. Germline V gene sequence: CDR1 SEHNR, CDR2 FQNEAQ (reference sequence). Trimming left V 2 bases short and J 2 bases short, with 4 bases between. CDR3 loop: CASSLSPYEQYF. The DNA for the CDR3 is TGTGCCAGCAGCTTAAGCCCCTACGAGCAGTACTTC. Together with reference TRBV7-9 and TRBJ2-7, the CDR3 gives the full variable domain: DTGVSQNPRHKITKRGQNVTFRCDPISEHNRLYWYRQTLGQGPEFLTYFQNEAQLEKSRLLSDRFSAERPKGSFSTLEIQRTEQGDSAMYLCASSLSPYEQYFGPGTRLTVT.

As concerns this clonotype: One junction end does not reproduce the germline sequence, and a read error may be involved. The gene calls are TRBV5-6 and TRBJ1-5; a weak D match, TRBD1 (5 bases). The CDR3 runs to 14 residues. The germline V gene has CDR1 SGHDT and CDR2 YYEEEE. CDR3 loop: CAGSLGGGNQPQHF. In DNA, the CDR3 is TGTGCCGGCAGCTTGGGGGGAGGCAATCAGCCCCAGCATTTT.

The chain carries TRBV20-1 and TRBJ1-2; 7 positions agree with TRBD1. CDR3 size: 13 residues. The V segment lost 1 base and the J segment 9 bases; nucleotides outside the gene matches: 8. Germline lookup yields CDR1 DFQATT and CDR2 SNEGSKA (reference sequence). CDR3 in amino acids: CSARAGDRESYTF. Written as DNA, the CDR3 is TGCAGTGCTAGAGCTGGGGACAGAGAGAGCTACACCTTC.

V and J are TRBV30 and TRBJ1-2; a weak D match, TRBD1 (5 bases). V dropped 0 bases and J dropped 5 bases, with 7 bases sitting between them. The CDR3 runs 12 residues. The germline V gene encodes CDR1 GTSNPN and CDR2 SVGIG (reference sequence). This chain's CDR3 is CAWSVGHYGYTF. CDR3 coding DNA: TGTGCCTGGAGTGTTGGACATTATGGCTACACCTTC.

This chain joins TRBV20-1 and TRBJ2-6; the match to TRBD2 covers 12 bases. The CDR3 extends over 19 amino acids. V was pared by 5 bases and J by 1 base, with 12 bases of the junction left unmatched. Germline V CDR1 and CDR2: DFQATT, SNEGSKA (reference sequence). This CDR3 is CSAQRFPGLAGSGANVLTF. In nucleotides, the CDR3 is TGCAGTGCTCAAAGGTTCCCGGGACTAGCGGGTTCTGGGGCCAACGTCCTGACTTTC.

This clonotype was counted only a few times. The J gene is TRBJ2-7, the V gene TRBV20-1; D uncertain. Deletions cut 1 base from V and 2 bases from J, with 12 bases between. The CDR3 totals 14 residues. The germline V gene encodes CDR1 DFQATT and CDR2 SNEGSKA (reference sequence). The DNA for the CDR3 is TGCAGTGCTAGAGTTCCCCTCAGTACCTACGAGCAGTACTTC. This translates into CSARVPLSTYEQYF.

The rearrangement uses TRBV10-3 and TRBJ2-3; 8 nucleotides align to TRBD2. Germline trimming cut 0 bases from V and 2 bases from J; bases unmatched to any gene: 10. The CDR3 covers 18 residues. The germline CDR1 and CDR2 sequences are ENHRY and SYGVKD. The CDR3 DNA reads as TGTGCCATCAGTGAGTCGTCGCTAGCGGGCGGACTCACAGATACGCAGTATTTT. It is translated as CAISESSLAGGLTDTQYF.

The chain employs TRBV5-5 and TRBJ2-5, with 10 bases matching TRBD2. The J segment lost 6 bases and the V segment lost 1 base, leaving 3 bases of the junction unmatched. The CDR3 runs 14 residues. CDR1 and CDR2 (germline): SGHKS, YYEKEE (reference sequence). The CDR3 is CASSLSSGRQTQYF. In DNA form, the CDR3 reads TGTGCCAGCAGCTTGTCTAGCGGGAGACAGACCCAGTACTTC.

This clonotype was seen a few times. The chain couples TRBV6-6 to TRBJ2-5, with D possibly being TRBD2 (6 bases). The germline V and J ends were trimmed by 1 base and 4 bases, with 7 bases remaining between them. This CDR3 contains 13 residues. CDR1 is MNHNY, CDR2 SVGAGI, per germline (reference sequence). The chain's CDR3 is CASSYLGGETQYF. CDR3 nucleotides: TGTGCCAGCAGTTACTTGGGGGGAGAGACCCAGTACTTC.